A single sample is the source of the 26 T cell receptor beta chains below, sequenced in a study of spatial heterogeneity in lung cancer. Study results and caveats: Tracking of tumor mutation counts was seen in expanded intratumoral alpha and beta TCR counts.

Time point of the sample: sample taken at primary tumor resection. No antigen has been assigned to these receptors. TCRdb re-analysed the 5' RACE reads in MiXCR, keeping a single row per CDR3 protein. The data show some 18,000 distinct CDR3 sequences, with about 7.5% seen just once and about 23% held by the top ten. The material was lung tumor tissue, obtained at surgery. The source is a male donor with early-stage non-small cell lung cancer.

The sample holds many counts of this clonotype. J is TRBJ1-3 and V is TRBV20-1, with D possibly being TRBD1 (6 bases). Trimming stripped 6 bases from V and 2 bases from J, with 14 bases between. CDR1 DFQATT and CDR2 SNEGSKA come from the germline V gene (reference sequence). This CDR3 spans 14 amino acids. DNA for the CDR3: TGCAGTGCCAAGAGGGGGAAGACTGGAAACACCATATATTTT. Translated: CSAKRGKTGNTIYF.

This clonotype was picked up many times. V is TRBV4-1 and J is TRBJ2-1; 16 bases line up with TRBD2. Germline V gene lookup returns CDR1 MGHRA and CDR2 YSYEKL. The V gene end was trimmed by 4 bases and the J gene end by 6 bases; junction bases not matched to a gene: 3. CDR3 length equals 16 residues. CDR3 DNA sequence: TGCGCCAGCAGCCGGGGACTAGCGGGGGGGCCCAATGAGCAGTTCTTC. It encodes CASSRGLAGGPNEQFF.

As for this clonotype: This may arise from a read error, as a much more abundant clone is one base away. The chain uses TRBV28 and TRBJ2-4, with TRBD2 identical over 9 bases. Germline V CDR1 and CDR2: MDHEN, SYDVKM. CDR3 size: 18 residues. CDR3 residues: CASSLVGGGASVKNMQYF. DNA of the CDR3: TGTGCCAGCAGTTTGGTGGGCGGGGGGGCGTCTGTCAAAAACATGCAGTACTTC. The full variable domain, with the rest looked up from reference TRBV28 and TRBJ2-4, is DVKVTQSSRYLVKRTGEKVFLECVQDMDHENMFWYRQDPGLGLRLIYFSYDVKMKEKGDIPEGYSVSREKKERFSLILESASTNQTSMYLCASSLVGGGASVKNMQYFGAGTRLSVL.

This clonotype was recorded many times. The genes are TRBV4-3 and TRBJ1-1, with D unclear. The CDR3 spans 15 residues. Germline-derived CDR1 and CDR2 are LGHNA and YSLEER. The V end was cut by 0 bases, the J end by 7 bases, with 15 bases between. CDR3 coding DNA: TGCGCCAGCAGCCAAGATAACCGGGAACACCATGAAGCTTTCTTT. Its protein is CASSQDNREHHEAFF.

This clonotype has at least ten counts. The genes are TRBV14 and TRBJ2-1; 10 nucleotides match TRBD2. Unmatched junction bases numbered 20, after V lost 1 base and J lost 5 bases. The CDR3 spans 21 residues. Germline CDR1 is SGHDN and CDR2 is FVKESK. Written as DNA, the CDR3 is TGTGCCAGCAGCCAAGCCGGGACGGCCCAGATAGCGGGGGGTCGGAACAATGAGCAGTTCTTC. This codes for CASSQAGTAQIAGGRNNEQFF.

This clonotype was counted ten times or more. The chain is built from TRBV12-3 or TRBV12-4 and TRBJ1-1, with 7 bases aligning to TRBD1. With 3 bases clipped from V and 9 bases from J, the junction kept 10 bases outside the gene matches. This CDR3 spans 14 amino acids. CDR3 sequence reads: CASSFGERGPKAFF. Written as DNA, the CDR3 is TGTGCCAGCAGTTTTGGGGAAAGGGGGCCTAAAGCTTTCTTT.

This clonotype was seen many times. The rearrangement uses TRBV28 and TRBJ2-1; the D is unclear. The CDR3 consists of 13 residues. Per germline, CDR1 MDHEN and CDR2 SYDVKM. V was shortened by 5 bases and J by 7 bases, with 12 bases between the two germline ends. The CDR3 DNA reads as TGTGCCAGCAGTCGCCCGAGGCAAAATGAGCAGTTCTTC. It translates to CASSRPRQNEQFF.

This clonotype was picked up a small number of times. The rearrangement joins TRBV11-1 to TRBJ2-5; D unresolved. The germline CDR1 and CDR2 sequences are SGHAT and FQDESV (reference sequence). The germline V and J ends were trimmed by 5 bases and 5 bases, with 12 bases remaining between them. This CDR3 is built from 13 residues. CDR3 DNA: TGTGCCAGCAGCCGAGAAGGACGGGAGACCCAGTACTTC. Protein product: CASSREGRETQYF.

This clonotype was seen many times. This sequence joins TRBV6-5 and TRBJ1-6; the D is unclear. V shed 0 bases and J shed 1 base, with 7 bases lying between them. CDR3 size: 16 residues. Germline V gene data show CDR1 as MNHEY and CDR2 as SVGAGI. In DNA, the CDR3 is TGTGCCAGCAGTTACTCATTACAGTCCTATAATTCACCCCTCCACTTT. It codes for CASSYSLQSYNSPLHF.

This clonotype has more than one count but fewer than ten. The chain combines TRBV2 with TRBJ1-6; 8 bases align to TRBD1. Germline-derived CDR1 and CDR2 are SNHLY and FYNNEI. J lost 7 bases, V lost 6 bases, and 5 bases had no gene match. There are 14 residues in the CDR3. CDR3 residues: CASRRQGSNSPLHF. CDR3 bases: TGTGCCAGCAGACGACAGGGGAGCAATTCACCCCTCCACTTT.

This clonotype appeared many times. The chain employs TRBV10-1 and TRBJ1-6, with D perhaps TRBD1 (5 bases). The V end was cut by 0 bases, the J end by 10 bases, with 7 bases between. This CDR3 has 13 amino acids. The germline CDR1 and CDR2 sequences are WNHNN and SYGVQD (reference sequence). The CDR3: CASSESKGSPLHF. The CDR3 region has the DNA TGCGCCAGCAGTGAGTCGAAGGGGTCACCCCTCCACTTT.

This clonotype was observed a handful of times. This sequence joins TRBV28 and TRBJ1-6; a weak D match, TRBD1 (5 bases). The CDR3 extends over 13 amino acids. Germline V gives CDR1 MDHEN, CDR2 SYDVKM. V lost 8 bases and J lost 0, with 5 bases in between. This CDR3 is CASDSSYNSPLHF. CDR3 coding DNA: TGTGCCAGCGACAGCTCCTATAATTCACCCCTCCACTTT. Full variable domain (remainder filled in from reference TRBV28 and TRBJ1-6): DVKVTQSSRYLVKRTGEKVFLECVQDMDHENMFWYRQDPGLGLRLIYFSYDVKMKEKGDIPEGYSVSREKKERFSLILESASTNQTSMYLCASDSSYNSPLHFGNGTRLTVT.

This clonotype came up many times. The V and J genes are TRBV4-2 and TRBJ1-2, with D unclear. V was trimmed by 0 bases and J by 5 bases, leaving 19 bases between them. The CDR3 extends over 17 amino acids. CDR1 and CDR2 from the germline V gene are LGHNA and YNFKEQ. CDR3 DNA sequence: TGTGCCAGCAGCCAAGAGGGGAGGATAGGGAGTTTTTATGGCTACACCTTC. This gives the protein CASSQEGRIGSFYGYTF.

This clonotype was counted many times. V is TRBV5-1 and J is TRBJ2-1, with 12 bases aligning to TRBD2. The CDR3 consists of 20 residues. Germline loops: CDR1 SGHRS, CDR2 YFSETQ. With V trimmed by 4 bases and J by 0 bases, 14 bases remained unmatched. CDR3 loop: CASSPGTGTTSGGSYNEQFF. For the CDR3, the DNA is TGCGCCAGCAGCCCCGGGACAGGGACGACTAGCGGGGGCTCCTACAATGAGCAGTTCTTC.

The table lists this clonotype with many counts. The genes are TRBV4-2 and TRBJ2-5; 7 nucleotides align to TRBD1. This CDR3 spans 14 amino acids. Per the germline V gene, CDR1 is LGHNA and CDR2 is YNFKEQ. The trim removed 1 base at V and 3 bases at J, leaving 2 bases unmatched. The CDR3, as DNA: TGTGCCAGCAGCCAAGGAGACAGGGAAGAGACCCAGTACTTC. Translation gives CASSQGDREETQYF.

This clonotype has just a few counts. The chain recombines TRBV27 with TRBJ1-1, with 7 bases identical to TRBD1. The V gene's germline CDR1 is MNHEY and CDR2 SMNVEV (reference sequence). The V gene end was trimmed by 5 bases and the J gene end by 8 bases; junction bases not matched to a gene: 8. The CDR3 is made up of 13 amino acids. CDR3 DNA sequence: TGTGCCAGCAGTCTCATCGGACAGGCCGAAGCTTTCTTT. Translated, it gives CASSLIGQAEAFF.

On this clonotype: This may be a read error, as it is one base from a much larger clone. The chain combines TRBV20-1 with TRBJ1-1; 7 bases line up with TRBD1. This CDR3 is built from 15 residues. The germline gives CDR1 DFQATT, CDR2 SNEGSKA (reference sequence). V gave up 3 bases and J gave up 4 bases; unmatched junction bases: 11. CDR3 amino acids: CSASRGQPGFTEAFF. The CDR3, as DNA: TGCAGTGCTAGCCGGGGACAGCCAGGGTTCACTGAAGCTTTCTTT.

In this sample, this clonotype turned up a few times. This chain connects TRBV20-1 to TRBJ2-3; D might be TRBD1 or TRBD2, each matching 5 bases. The germline V gene encodes CDR1 DFQATT and CDR2 SNEGSKA (reference sequence). V was cut by 2 bases and J by 10 bases, with 19 bases left in between. There are 14 residues in the CDR3. This CDR3 is CSARIGALGTPQYF. The CDR3 DNA follows: TGCAGTGCTAGAATCGGGGCCCTCGGGACCCCGCAGTATTTT.

This clonotype was counted ten times or more. V usage is TRBV7-9 and J usage is TRBJ2-2, with a possible D match to TRBD2 (6 bases). CDR3 length: 14 residues. The ends were cut back, 2 bases at V and 5 bases at J, with 9 bases in the middle. The germline V gene encodes CDR1 SEHNR and CDR2 FQNEAQ (reference sequence). The DNA of the CDR3 is TGTGCCAGCAGCTTAAGGACTATGACCGGGGAGCTGTTTTTT. This sequence encodes CASSLRTMTGELFF.

This clonotype was counted ten times or more. The V and J genes are TRBV20-1 and TRBJ1-2, with D possibly being TRBD1 (6 bases). The CDR3 sequence is 17 residues long. The V end was cut by 1 base, the J end by 5 bases, with 23 bases between. Germline CDR1 reads DFQATT; CDR2 reads SNEGSKA (reference sequence). The CDR3: CSARGARGALFRYGYTF. Written as DNA, the CDR3 is TGCAGTGCTAGAGGGGCGAGGGGGGCGCTTTTTCGGTATGGCTACACCTTC.

This clonotype was found a few times. This chain uses TRBV20-1 with TRBJ2-6; D ambiguous. The CDR3 extends over 14 amino acids. The germline CDR1 and CDR2 sequences are DFQATT and SNEGSKA (reference sequence). V was clipped by 0 bases and J by 4 bases, with 7 bases between them. The DNA for the CDR3 is TGCAGTGCTAGAGATGCAGGCGGGGCCAACGTCCTGACTTTC. It codes for CSARDAGGANVLTF.

The V gene is TRBV4-1, the J gene TRBJ2-1; 8 bases match TRBD2. Germline lookup yields CDR1 MGHRA and CDR2 YSYEKL. The J segment lost 10 bases and the V segment lost 0 bases, leaving 14 bases of the junction unmatched. This CDR3 comprises 17 residues. CDR3 in DNA: TGCGCCAGCAGCCAAGAGGGTACTAGCGGAGGACGGGGAGAGCAGTTCTTC. Amino acids: CASSQEGTSGGRGEQFF.

This clonotype has ten or more counts. The chain carries TRBV28 and TRBJ1-3, with D maybe TRBD1 (6 bases). The V gene lost 11 bases and the J gene lost 4 bases, with 21 bases spanning the gap. Per the germline V gene, CDR1 is MDHEN and CDR2 is SYDVKM. The CDR3 covers 15 residues. The CDR3 loop reads CASGVGRGTGNTIYF. For the CDR3, the DNA is TGTGCCTCCGGGGTGGGCAGGGGTACAGGAAACACCATATATTTT.

The V call is TRBV20-1, the J call TRBJ2-5; 9 bases are shared with TRBD1. Germline values: CDR1 DFQATT, CDR2 SNEGSKA (reference sequence). Germline trimming cut 6 bases from V and 5 bases from J; bases unmatched to any gene: 7. The CDR3 length is 13 residues. Written as DNA, the CDR3 is TGCAGTGCCCCGGACAGGGGCAGGGAGACCCAGTACTTC. As protein: CSAPDRGRETQYF.

Note on this clonotype: This CDR3 fails to terminate in the conserved phenylalanine or tryptophan, so it likely reflects a read error. This sequence joins TRBV6-5 and TRBJ2-3; no definite D call. Looked up from germline, CDR1 is MNHEY and CDR2 is SVGAGI. The CDR3 extends over 17 amino acids. V lost 0 bases to trimming and J lost 2 bases, with 15 bases between them. The CDR3 bases are TGTGCCAGCAGTTACTCGACTCCAGGTACCCTCACAGATACGCAGTATCTT. It yields the protein CASSYSTPGTLTDTQYL.

This clonotype was picked up many times. V is TRBV4-3 and J is TRBJ1-3; D call uncertain. V was clipped by 0 bases and J by 0 bases, with 9 bases between them. The germline gives CDR1 LGHNA, CDR2 YSLEER. This CDR3 contains 16 residues. Written as DNA, the CDR3 is TGCGCCAGCAGCCAAGATAGCGGTACCTCTGGAAACACCATATATTTT. Protein product: CASSQDSGTSGNTIYF.